The 6 T cell receptor beta chains presented below share a single source sample, sequenced in a study of cytomegalovirus exposure and HLA in healthy donors. The PCR contained 60 Vbeta and 13 Jbeta primers. Some clones are missing from TCRdb's copy, which holds only in-frame ones; the method was immunoSEQ multiplex PCR. This table holds about 130,000 clones, around 78% found once. The sample comprised PBMCs. These TCRs come from a woman between 40 and 55 years old in good health and CMV-seronegative.

This clone has more than one count but fewer than ten. V usage is TRBV7-9 and J usage is TRBJ2-7, with 7 bases fitting TRBD2. Germline CDR1 is SEHNR and CDR2 is FQNEAQ (reference sequence). The ends lost 2 bases at V and 3 bases at J; junction bases unmatched: 1. The CDR3 extends over 13 amino acids. Here the CDR3 reads CASSLREGYEQYF. CDR3 DNA: TGTGCCAGCAGCTTAAGGGAGGGCTACGAGCAGTACTTC.

The V call is TRBV5-5, the J call TRBJ2-1; 16 nucleotides align to TRBD2. This CDR3 contains 17 residues. V lost 4 bases to trimming and J lost 9 bases; unmatched junction nucleotides: 10. Germline V CDR1 and CDR2: SGHKS, YYEKEE (reference sequence). The CDR3 region is CASSPGLAGGPMGEQFF. CDR3 nucleotides: TGTGCCAGCAGCCCGGGACTAGCGGGAGGGCCCATGGGTGAGCAGTTCTTC.

The chain carries TRBV14 and TRBJ2-5, with TRBD2 as a possible D gene (6 bases). The end of the DNA aligns better with TRBJ2-7, so the J call may be wrong. The CDR3 has 13 residues. CDR1 is SGHDN, CDR2 FVKESK, per germline. CDR3: CASSQALSGEQYF. As DNA, the CDR3 is TGTGCCAGCAGCCAAGCCCTTAGCGGCGAGCAGTACTTC.

The genes are TRBV10-3 and TRBJ2-3, with TRBD2 matching 10 bases. The CDR3 consists of 15 residues. CDR1 and CDR2 from the germline V gene are ENHRY and SYGVKD. V lost 4 bases and J lost 2; bases outside the gene matches: 3. The CDR3 sequence is CAISGTSGDTDTQYF. CDR3 coding DNA: TGTGCCATCAGTGGAACTAGCGGGGACACAGATACGCAGTATTTT.

This chain links TRBV5-4 with TRBJ2-3; 9 nucleotides match TRBD1. CDR1 and CDR2 from the germline V gene are SGHNT and YYREEE (reference sequence). V lost 4 bases, J lost 2 bases, and 11 bases stayed unmatched. This CDR3 is built from 17 residues. CDR3 region: CASSQTQGARATDTQYF. As DNA, the CDR3 is TGTGCCAGCAGCCAAACACAGGGGGCGCGGGCCACAGATACGCAGTATTTT. Together with reference TRBV5-4 and TRBJ2-3, the CDR3 gives the full variable domain: ETGVTQSPTHLIKTRGQQVTLRCSSQSGHNTVSWYQQALGQGPQFIFQYYREEENGRGNFPPRFSGLQFPNYSSELNVNALELDDSALYLCASSQTQGARATDTQYFGPGTRLTVL.

The chain couples TRBV6-5 to TRBJ1-1; tentatively, D is TRBD1 (5 bases). Per the germline V gene, CDR1 is MNHEY and CDR2 is SVGAGI. Between the trimmed V and J ends, which lost 0 bases and 5 bases, there was a span of 10 bases. The CDR3 extends over 14 amino acids. The CDR3 reads CASSYSPRDTEAFF. CDR3 DNA: TGTGCCAGCAGTTACTCCCCCAGGGATACTGAAGCTTTCTTT.